The 8 T cell receptor beta chains in this list originate from one sample, sequenced in a study of blood T cell repertoires in COVID-19. Repertoires were generated with immunoSEQ multiplex PCR, while TCRdb's copy carries only in-frame clones and drops some. Among about 240,000 clones listed, roughly 90% were seen once. Input material: peripheral blood. These receptors came from a man aged 55 to 69 who had recovered from COVID-19.

This chain joins TRBV29-1 and TRBJ1-1, with TRBD1 matching 7 bases. Germline V gives CDR1 SQVTM, CDR2 ANQGSEA. V dropped 5 bases and J dropped 8; count of bases not matched to a gene: 11. CDR3 length equals 13 residues. CDR3 bases: TGCAGCGTTCTTACACTGGACAGGCGCGAAGCTTTCTTT. Protein: CSVLTLDRREAFF.

In regard to this clone: At the DNA level, this CDR3 is encoded by other sequences in the same sample as well. The rearrangement joins TRBV12-3 or TRBV12-4 to TRBJ1-5, with D possibly TRBD1 on 5 matching bases. Trimming stripped 6 bases from V and 6 bases from J, with 9 bases between. This CDR3 contains 12 residues. The CDR3 coding sequence is TGTGCCAGCAGCCTCGGGGGTCAGCCCCAGCATTTT. It codes for CASSLGGQPQHF.

The chain has TRBV11-2 and TRBJ2-4; tentative D call: TRBD2 (5 bases). The CDR3 length is 15 residues. Germline CDR1 is SGHAT and CDR2 is FQNNGV. V lost 4 bases, J lost 0 bases, and 10 bases lay in between. This CDR3 reads CASSSDGLAKNIQYF. For the CDR3, the DNA is TGTGCCAGCAGCTCAGACGGACTAGCCAAAAACATTCAGTACTTC.

The chain joins TRBV5-1 to TRBJ2-3, with a weak D call TRBD2 (6 bases). Germline-derived CDR1 and CDR2 are SGHRS and YFSETQ. The CDR3 runs to 13 residues. Trimming stripped 4 bases from V and 7 bases from J, with 13 bases between. In DNA, the CDR3 is TGCGCCAGCAGCCCCGCTGGGGGGAATACGCAGTATTTT. Protein product: CASSPAGGNTQYF.

The chain joins TRBV19 to TRBJ2-1; D remains unclear. This CDR3 is built from 11 residues. V lost 10 bases and J 10 bases, leaving 14 bases between the germline ends. In germline, CDR1 is LNHDA, CDR2 SQIVND (reference sequence). CDR3 bases: TGTGCCACCTTTCGAGGCCCGGAGCAGTTCTTC. Amino acids: CATFRGPEQFF.

The CDR3 is CASNRDSKFPEQYV. CDR3 DNA sequence: TGTGCCAGCAACCGGGACAGTAAATTCCCCGAGCAGTACGTC. The chain employs TRBV6-6 and TRBJ2-7, with 7 bases fitting TRBD1. Per the germline V gene, CDR1 is MNHNY and CDR2 is SVGAGI (reference sequence). The CDR3 contains 14 residues. V was pared by 7 bases and J by 6 bases, with 12 bases of the junction left unmatched.

The gene calls are TRBV7-6 and TRBJ2-5; D gene unclear. Germline V lookup: CDR1 SGHVS, CDR2 FNYEAQ. The CDR3 has 15 amino acids. Trimming pared 5 bases from V and 1 base from J, leaving 14 bases between. The CDR3 DNA reads TGTGCCAGCAGCCTAAATCCCCTGAGCCAAGAGACCCAGTACTTC. It specifies CASSLNPLSQETQYF.

This chain uses TRBV18 with TRBJ2-6; 8 bases match TRBD1. CDR3 length: 16 amino acids. Losses at the gene ends were 4 bases for V and 0 bases for J; bases not matched to a gene: 2. Germline V gene lookup returns CDR1 KGHSH and CDR2 LQKENI. The CDR3 nucleotides are TGTGCCAGCTCACGACAGGGGAGCTCTGGGGCCAACGTCCTGACTTTC. Protein: CASSRQGSSGANVLTF.